This paragraph covers one T cell receptor beta chain sequence. What it binds is not known. A much larger clone lies a single base off, so this may be a read error. This entry belongs to a study of glioma-infiltrating T cells. Study-level findings and limits: Tissue and blood shared very few CDR3 sequences. Gliomas, especially low-grade, showed above-expected tissue-blood divergence; non-neoplastic patients showed below.

Amplification of TCR alpha and beta CDR3 regions from RNA used iRepertoire nested multiplex PCR. Tissue mRNA or PBMC total RNA, roughly 85-450 ng, went into one-step reverse transcription and amplification. TCRdb re-analysed the multiplex PCR reads in MiXCR, keeping a single row per CDR3 protein. The table shows around 190,000 distinct CDR3 sequences, with around 42% occurring only once. In germline, CDR1 is SGHAT, CDR2 FQNNGV. The CDR3 runs 14 residues. With 7 bases clipped from V and 5 bases from J, the junction kept 10 bases outside the gene matches. The V call is TRBV11-2, the J call TRBJ2-5; 7 bases fit TRBD1. The source is a human donor with low-grade glioma or glioblastoma, undergoing nonglioma brain surgery, or in good health (not recorded which). Sequencing was carried out using glioma tissue, nonneoplastic brain tissue, or PBMCs (not recorded which). CDR3: CASIHLQGSETQYF. Written as DNA, the CDR3 is TGTGCCAGCATCCATTTACAGGGGTCGGAGACCCAGTACTTC.